What follows describes a single T cell receptor (beta chain). Its specific antigen is unknown. Within one base of it there is no much larger clone, and no base qualities were kept. The sample originates from a study of beta chain features in type 1 diabetes (dated by TCRdb to 2016 to 2019). At the level of the whole study: Mean age, gender distribution, total cell number and subset yield did not differ between patients and healthy donors. In the study, TCRB repertoires of sorted circulating CD4+ T cell subsets from recently diagnosed type 1 diabetes patients were compared with those of matched healthy donors. Regulatory and stem cell-like memory subsets were isolated from only 8 patients and about eight healthy donors, whereas naive and central memory subsets came from all 30 or so donors. A total of 107,917,701 sorted cells were examined across all samples, and the number of cells per subset was strongly correlated with RNA yield. The paper as a whole reports these results and caveats: A moderate but significant shortening of TCRB CDR3 length was observed in type 1 diabetes patients in all four CD4+ subsets. Only small numbers of individuals were included in the HLA sub-analyses, which left unresolved whether HLA type had any influence on TCRB rearrangement. Because cDNA rather than genomic DNA was sequenced, highly expressing activated cells could have been over-represented, although no difference in activation and CD3 levels was found between groups. Shorter templates might have been favored by PCR, but patient and control samples were amplified and corrected together, so both groups would have been affected equally by any skew. Naive, central memory and regulatory TCRB repertoires appeared to be more alike among patients than among healthy donors. Patients with type 1 diabetes made fewer insertions and deleted more nucleotides at VDJ recombination sites, implying thymic rearrangement abnormalities.

A single peripheral blood draw of about 120 mL on average was collected from each donor into heparinised tubes. A BD FACSAria II was used to sort naive, central memory, regulatory and stem cell-like memory CD4+ T cells with a panel that included CD45RO, CCR7, CD25, CD127, CD95 and CD27. Purity was above 95% for every sorted population. PBMCs were separated immediately by Lymphoprep density gradient centrifugation and were stained directly, without being cultured. So that batch effects would be minimized, each experiment stained and sorted samples in pairs, pairing one healthy donor with one patient. V is reduced by 4 bases and J by 1 base, leaving a spacing of 7 bases between them. The CDR3 spans 12 residues, from the cysteine through the phenylalanine. Only the CDR3 DNA is retained, 36 bases long and in frame from the first base. From a lookup of the germline V gene, CDR1 and CDR2 are SQVTM and ANQGSEA.

The entire amount of isolated RNA was reverse transcribed using the High Capacity cDNA Reverse Transcription Kit, so the sequenced TCRB transcripts were expressed ones. Deep immunoSEQ sequencing was performed on naive, central memory and regulatory T cell samples, with an average of roughly 3.6 million total reads per sample. Sorted cells were lysed in RLT buffer and RNA was extracted with DNase-treated RNeasy Micro or Mini kits, depending on cell number. To prevent cross-contamination, every cell subset was processed on its own, while patient and healthy donor samples were processed together. The immunoSEQ multiplex PCR was used to amplify TCRB sequences from cDNA, yielding 87-bp fragments that span the CDR3 region. Sequencing of the amplicons was performed on the Illumina HiSeq platform. Per the authors' processing: Synthetic template baselines were used to correct PCR bias computationally, reads within Hamming distance 2 were collapsed together, and singletons that could not be merged were discarded. Reads were aligned against IMGT so that V, D and J genes, CDR3 length and insertions or deletions at six rearrangement sites could be assigned. Within each subset, clonotype counts were normalized to the number of sorted cells before true diversity and Gini coefficients were calculated with the tcR R package. The overlap coefficient, calculated on TCRB nucleotide sequences, was used to quantify repertoire sharing. What TCRdb holds here is the immuneACCESS table cut down to in-frame rearrangements. Part of the clones is not present; checked against another copy, under half of the missing clones reflect an unresolved V gene, and the others are unexplained. V, J and clone size are taken as reported in that table, and D and trimming were inferred from the DNA itself. This sample comprises almost 350,000 clones, approximately 10% of them detected only once. The ten top clones hold more than 0.8% of the sample.

Source material: central memory CD4+ T cells from blood. The chain was built from TRBV29-1 and TRBJ1-1, with the D segment identity uncertain. This clonotype was obtained from a man in his thirties or forties with type 1 diabetes. The nucleotides are TGCAGCGTTGCCGGACGGAACACTGAAGCTTTCTTT. It encodes CSVAGRNTEAFF.